Included here is one TCR beta chain sequence, with context. The antigen remains unidentified. Data came from immunoSEQ multiplex PCR; TCRdb stores just in-frame clones and leaves some out. The sample lists 39,000 or so clones, about 93% occurring once. Trimming at V came to 3 bases and at J to 0 bases, leaving 11 bases not matched to a gene. Germline CDR1 and CDR2: SGHRS and YFSETQ. The CDR3 consists of 19 residues. The sample comes from a study of graft-versus-host responses after intestinal transplantation. The overall study: The whole recipient group had anti-thymocyte globulin induction followed by tacrolimus and steroids for two to four years.

General study results and limits: Early HvG declines after transplant were associated with peak circulating GvH clone levels. GvH clones detected in recipient marrow included some appearing first in ileum or blood. Individuals carrying graft-donor T cell macrochimerism showed high graft-versus-host to host-versus-graft clonal ratios in allografts.

This specimen was unstimulated CD8+ T cells sorted from spleen or lymph node cells, taken before transplant. This clonotype originated in a human donor who was the organ donor for an intestinal transplant. The chain is built from TRBV5-1 and TRBJ2-3; TRBD2 matches at 12 bases. The CDR3 sequence is CASSWDPSGRASSTDTQYF. The DNA for the CDR3 is TGCGCCAGCAGCTGGGACCCTAGCGGGAGGGCCTCCAGCACAGATACGCAGTATTTT. Full variable domain (outside the CDR3, taken from reference TRBV5-1 and TRBJ2-3): KAGVTQTPRYLIKTRGQQVTLSCSPISGHRSVSWYQQTPGQGLQFLFEYFSETQRNKGNFPGRFSGRQFSNSRSEMNVSTLELGDSALYLCASSWDPSGRASSTDTQYFGPGTRLTVL.